This TCR beta chain derives from a study of control samples from healthy donors and cancer patients. Method: immunoSEQ multiplex PCR; TCRdb's copy keeps in-frame clones and lacks some. This sample carries tens of thousands of clones, 90% to 95% of them seen once, and the ten largest clones take 9.5% to 15%. Trimming shortened V by 1 base and J by 3 bases, and 6 bases separated the two germline ends. This CDR3 region has 13 residues. Germline values: CDR1 SEHNR, CDR2 FQNEAQ (reference sequence). Sequenced input: PBMCs. This clonotype was obtained from a man aged 45-65 years with lung cancer. The chain carries TRBV7-9 and TRBJ1-2; D remains unclear. CDR3 in amino acids: CASSLGTDYGYTF. The CDR3 bases are TGTGCCAGCAGCTTAGGGACTGACTATGGCTACACCTTC.